The clone carrying this T cell receptor beta chain was counted at least ten times. The antigen remains undetermined. Preceding any ophthalmopathy symptoms, the blood sample dates from first hyperthyroidism diagnosis. RNA transcripts gave rise to amplified TCR beta CDR3 regions. A set of HTBI primers served as the primers for a first-round RT-PCR of the TCR CDR3. TCRdb re-called the multiplex PCR reads through MiXCR, storing one row per CDR3 protein. Among almost 600,000 distinct CDR3 sequences listed, around 13% were seen once. This entry is derived from a study of T cells in Graves' hyperthyroidism and ophthalmopathy. Germline CDR1 is MNHNS and CDR2 is SASEGT. CDR3 length: 13 residues. Trimming stripped 9 bases from V and 4 bases from J, with 12 bases between. Study-level findings and limits: Most clonotypes expanded in the thyroid (above 0.001) were also present in blood.

The sequenced material came from blood. This rearrangement joins TRBV6-1 to TRBJ2-2; D gene uncertain. The clonotype was recovered from a woman aged 25 to 39 with Graves' hyperthyroidism that later progressed to Graves' ophthalmopathy. DNA of the CDR3: TGTGCCAGTGACAATCCAGGCACCGGGGAGCTGTTTTTT. It encodes CASDNPGTGELFF.